This is a list of T cell receptor beta chains from one sample in a study of T cell responses to AZD1222 COVID-19 vaccine. Produced via immunoSEQ multiplex PCR; TCRdb's table is partial and in-frame only. The repertoire consists of 160,000 or so clones, with 75% to 95% occurring once and the leading ten covering about 4.4%. Specimen: peripheral blood, collected on day 0 of AZD1222 vaccination. The receptors originated from an adult in good health. CDR3s include the opening cysteine and the closing phenylalanine or tryptophan. The order of the fields is V gene, J gene, clone size, D gene, CDR3 protein, CDR3 DNA. The D gene is left open where the match is weak. A row's size may be missing; if present it is once, few, many or a size class.

v_call: TRBV3-1/TRBV3-2; j_call: TRBJ1-4; clone_size: -; d_call: -; cdr3_aa: CASSPQGRRVGSRKLFF; cdr3_nt: TGTGCCAGCAGCCCCCAGGGCAGGAGAGTCGGCAGTCGGAAACTGTTTTTT
v_call: TRBV6-4; j_call: TRBJ2-2; clone_size: -; d_call: -; cdr3_aa: CASSDGDLGELFF; cdr3_nt: TGTGCCAGCAGTGACGGGGACCTCGGGGAGCTGTTTTTT
v_call: TRBV9; j_call: TRBJ2-1; clone_size: -; d_call: -; cdr3_aa: CASSALASSYNEQFF; cdr3_nt: TGTGCCAGCAGCGCACTCGCCAGCTCCTACAATGAGCAGTTCTTC
v_call: TRBV28; j_call: TRBJ2-3; clone_size: -; d_call: TRBD2; cdr3_aa: CASSFPSGRDTDTQYF; cdr3_nt: TGTGCCAGCAGTTTCCCTAGCGGGAGGGACACAGATACGCAGTATTTT
v_call: TRBV11-2; j_call: TRBJ2-7; clone_size: -; d_call: TRBD2; cdr3_aa: CASSRGLSYEQYF; cdr3_nt: TGTGCCAGCAGCCGGGGACTATCCTACGAGCAGTACTTC
v_call: TRBV5-1; j_call: TRBJ2-1; clone_size: -; d_call: -; cdr3_aa: CASSRGEVAHNEQFF; cdr3_nt: TGCGCCAGCAGCAGGGGGGAAGTAGCACACAATGAGCAGTTCTTC
v_call: TRBV15; j_call: TRBJ1-4; clone_size: once; d_call: TRBD1; cdr3_aa: CATSRARTGVEKLFF; cdr3_nt: TGTGCCACCAGCAGAGCTAGGACAGGGGTTGAAAAACTGTTTTTT
v_call: TRBV5-4; j_call: TRBJ1-4; clone_size: -; d_call: -; cdr3_aa: CASSFGGQNEKLFF; cdr3_nt: TGTGCCAGCAGCTTCGGCGGACAAAATGAAAAACTGTTTTTT
v_call: TRBV19; j_call: TRBJ2-2; clone_size: -; d_call: TRBD1; cdr3_aa: CASSIGQGWTGELFF; cdr3_nt: TGTGCCAGTAGTATCGGACAGGGATGGACCGGGGAGCTGTTTTTT
v_call: TRBV28; j_call: TRBJ1-6; clone_size: -; d_call: -; cdr3_aa: CASGVPGPGDSPLHF; cdr3_nt: TGTGCCAGCGGAGTCCCGGGCCCCGGGGATTCACCCCTCCACTTT
v_call: TRBV3-1/TRBV3-2; j_call: TRBJ1-2; clone_size: -; d_call: -; cdr3_aa: CASSMAVDYGYTF; cdr3_nt: TGTGCCAGCAGTATGGCGGTAGACTATGGCTACACCTTC
v_call: TRBV12-3/TRBV12-4; j_call: TRBJ2-1; clone_size: -; d_call: -; cdr3_aa: CASTLGRVGEQFF; cdr3_nt: TGTGCCAGCACCCTCGGTAGGGTGGGTGAGCAGTTCTTC
v_call: TRBV19; j_call: TRBJ1-4; clone_size: -; d_call: -; cdr3_aa: CASSISGVTNEKLFF; cdr3_nt: TGTGCCAGTAGTATTTCGGGGGTAACTAATGAAAAACTGTTTTTT
v_call: TRBV6-2/TRBV6-3; j_call: TRBJ2-1; clone_size: -; d_call: TRBD2; cdr3_aa: CASSYSTGTSGPPSYNEQFF; cdr3_nt: TGTGCCAGCAGTTACTCGACCGGGACTAGTGGACCTCCCTCCTACAATGAGCAGTTCTTC
v_call: TRBV3-1/TRBV3-2; j_call: TRBJ2-5; clone_size: -; d_call: -; cdr3_aa: CASSQGGRGFREETQYF; cdr3_nt: TGTGCCAGCAGCCAAGGAGGTCGGGGGTTTAGGGAAGAGACCCAGTACTTC
v_call: TRBV7-2; j_call: TRBJ2-1; clone_size: -; d_call: -; cdr3_aa: CASSMGLQNNEQFF; cdr3_nt: TGTGCCAGCAGCATGGGACTCCAGAACAATGAGCAGTTCTTC
v_call: TRBV12-3/TRBV12-4; j_call: TRBJ1-1; clone_size: -; d_call: -; cdr3_aa: CASSWGPTEAFF; cdr3_nt: TGTGCCAGCAGTTGGGGGCCCACTGAAGCTTTCTTT
v_call: TRBV6-1; j_call: TRBJ2-1; clone_size: -; d_call: TRBD2; cdr3_aa: CASSAFWREGRNEQFF; cdr3_nt: TGTGCCAGCAGTGCTTTTTGGCGGGAGGGCCGTAATGAGCAGTTCTTC
v_call: TRBV5-1; j_call: TRBJ1-4; clone_size: -; d_call: -; cdr3_aa: CASSSTGLDSSTNEKLFF; cdr3_nt: TGCGCCAGCTCCTCGACTGGGCTCGACTCTTCAACTAATGAAAAACTGTTTTTT
v_call: TRBV9; j_call: TRBJ2-7; clone_size: -; d_call: TRBD1; cdr3_aa: CASSARDRDHEQYF; cdr3_nt: TGTGCCAGCAGCGCCCGGGACAGGGACCACGAGCAGTACTTC